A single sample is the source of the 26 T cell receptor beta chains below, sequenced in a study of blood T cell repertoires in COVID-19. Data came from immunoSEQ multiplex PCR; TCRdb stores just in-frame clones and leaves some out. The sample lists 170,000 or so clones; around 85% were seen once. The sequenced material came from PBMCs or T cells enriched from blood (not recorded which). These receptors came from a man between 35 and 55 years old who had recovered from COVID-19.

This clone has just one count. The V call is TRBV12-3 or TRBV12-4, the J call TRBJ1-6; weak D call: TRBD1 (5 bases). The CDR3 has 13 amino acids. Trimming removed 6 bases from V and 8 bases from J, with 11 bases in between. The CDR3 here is CASSWTGDSPLHF. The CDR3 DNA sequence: TGTGCCAGCAGCTGGACGGGGGATTCACCCCTCCACTTT.

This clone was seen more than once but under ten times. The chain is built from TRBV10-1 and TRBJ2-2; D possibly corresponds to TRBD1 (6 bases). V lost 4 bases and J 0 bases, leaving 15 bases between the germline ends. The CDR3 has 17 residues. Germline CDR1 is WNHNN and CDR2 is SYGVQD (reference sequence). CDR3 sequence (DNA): TGCGCCAGCAGTGGAATAGTCAGGGGATCGAACACCGGGGAGCTGTTTTTT. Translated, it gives CASSGIVRGSNTGELFF.

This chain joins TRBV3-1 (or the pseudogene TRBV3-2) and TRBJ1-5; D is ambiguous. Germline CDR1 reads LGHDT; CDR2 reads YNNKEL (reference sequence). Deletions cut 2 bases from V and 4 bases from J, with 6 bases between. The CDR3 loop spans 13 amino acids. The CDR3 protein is CASSQSSNQPQHF. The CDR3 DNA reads TGTGCCAGCAGCCAAAGCTCAAATCAGCCCCAGCATTTT.

CDR3 amino acids: CASRTRRATEAFF. The CDR3 nucleotides are TGTGCCAGCAGAACCCGGCGGGCCACTGAAGCTTTCTTT. V and J are TRBV12-3 or TRBV12-4 and TRBJ1-1; no definite D call. CDR3 size: 13 residues. Trimming cost V 6 bases and J 4 bases, with 12 bases left between them.

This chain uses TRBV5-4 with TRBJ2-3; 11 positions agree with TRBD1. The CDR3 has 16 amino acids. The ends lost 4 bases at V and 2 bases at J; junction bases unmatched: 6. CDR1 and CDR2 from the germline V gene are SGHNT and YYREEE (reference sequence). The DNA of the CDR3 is TGTGCCAGCAGCACGGGGGACAGGGGGTACACAGATACGCAGTATTTT. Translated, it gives CASSTGDRGYTDTQYF.

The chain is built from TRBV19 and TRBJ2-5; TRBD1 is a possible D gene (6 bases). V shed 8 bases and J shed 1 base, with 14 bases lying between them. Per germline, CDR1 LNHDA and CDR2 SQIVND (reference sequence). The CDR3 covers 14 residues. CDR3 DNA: TGTGCCAGTGGGCAGGGGAATGGCCAAGAGACCCAGTACTTC. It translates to CASGQGNGQETQYF.

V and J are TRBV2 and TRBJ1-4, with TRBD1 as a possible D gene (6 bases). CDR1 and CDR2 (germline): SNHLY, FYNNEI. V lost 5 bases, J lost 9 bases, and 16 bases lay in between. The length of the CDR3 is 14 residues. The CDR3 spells CASSWTDTFKKLFF. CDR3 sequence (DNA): TGTGCCAGCAGTTGGACAGACACATTTAAAAAACTGTTTTTT.

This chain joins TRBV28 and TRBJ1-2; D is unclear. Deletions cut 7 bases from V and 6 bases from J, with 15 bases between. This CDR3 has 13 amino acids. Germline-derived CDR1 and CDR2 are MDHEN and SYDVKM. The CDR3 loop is CASTPGGIDGYTF. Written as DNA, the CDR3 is TGTGCCAGCACCCCGGGAGGGATAGATGGCTACACCTTC.

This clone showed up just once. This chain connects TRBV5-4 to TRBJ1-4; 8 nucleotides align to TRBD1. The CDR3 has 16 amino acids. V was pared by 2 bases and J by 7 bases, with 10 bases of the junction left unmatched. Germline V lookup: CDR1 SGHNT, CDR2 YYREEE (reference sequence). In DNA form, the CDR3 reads TGTGCCAGCAGCTTAAAAACGGGACAGGCTGCTGAAAAACTGTTTTTT. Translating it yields CASSLKTGQAAEKLFF.

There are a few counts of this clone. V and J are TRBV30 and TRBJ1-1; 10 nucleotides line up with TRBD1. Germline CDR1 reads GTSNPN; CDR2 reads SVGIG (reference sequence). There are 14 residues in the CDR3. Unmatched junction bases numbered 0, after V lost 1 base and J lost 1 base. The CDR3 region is CAWSGDRGNTEAFF. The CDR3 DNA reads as TGTGCCTGGAGTGGGGACAGGGGGAACACTGAAGCTTTCTTT.

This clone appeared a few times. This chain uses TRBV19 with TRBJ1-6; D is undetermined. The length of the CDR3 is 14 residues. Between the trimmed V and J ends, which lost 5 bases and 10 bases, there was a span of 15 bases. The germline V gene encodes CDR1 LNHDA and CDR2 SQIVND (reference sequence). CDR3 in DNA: TGTGCCAGTAGTTCCGGCGGGGTCGGGTCACCCCTCCACTTT. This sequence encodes CASSSGGVGSPLHF.

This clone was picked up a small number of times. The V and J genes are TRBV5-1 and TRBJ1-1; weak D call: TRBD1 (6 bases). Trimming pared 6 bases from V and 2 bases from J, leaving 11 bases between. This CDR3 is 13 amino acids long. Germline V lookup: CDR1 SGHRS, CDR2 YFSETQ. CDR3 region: CASKAQGNTEAFF. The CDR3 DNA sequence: TGCGCCAGCAAAGCACAGGGAAACACTGAAGCTTTCTTT.

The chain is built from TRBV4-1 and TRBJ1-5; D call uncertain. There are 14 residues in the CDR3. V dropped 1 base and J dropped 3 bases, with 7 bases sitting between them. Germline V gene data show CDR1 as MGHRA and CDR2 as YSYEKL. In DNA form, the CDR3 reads TGCGCCAGCAGCCAAGGAGGCCTCAATCAGCCCCAGCATTTT. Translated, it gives CASSQGGLNQPQHF.

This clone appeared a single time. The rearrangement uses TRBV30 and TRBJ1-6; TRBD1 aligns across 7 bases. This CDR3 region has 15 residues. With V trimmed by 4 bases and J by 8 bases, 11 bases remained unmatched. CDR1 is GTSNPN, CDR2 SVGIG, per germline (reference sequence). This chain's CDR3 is CAWTVPAGGYSPLHF. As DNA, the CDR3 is TGTGCCTGGACCGTCCCGGCAGGGGGTTATTCACCCCTCCACTTT.

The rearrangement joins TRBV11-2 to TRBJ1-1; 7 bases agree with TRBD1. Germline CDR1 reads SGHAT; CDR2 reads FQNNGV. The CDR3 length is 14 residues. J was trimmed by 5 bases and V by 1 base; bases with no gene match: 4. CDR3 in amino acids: CASSLVGGGTEAFF. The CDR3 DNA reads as TGTGCCAGCAGCTTAGTAGGGGGCGGGACTGAAGCTTTCTTT.

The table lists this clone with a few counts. CDR3 DNA: TGTGCCACAGGGCACAGGGGAAAGGATGGCTACACCTTC. The encoded protein is CATGHRGKDGYTF. The chain recombines TRBV24-1 with TRBJ1-2, with TRBD1 matching over 7 bases. The germline V gene encodes CDR1 KGHDR and CDR2 SFDVKD. The junction had 10 bases not matched to a gene; V was cut back by 10 bases and J by 6 bases. The CDR3 is 13 residues long.

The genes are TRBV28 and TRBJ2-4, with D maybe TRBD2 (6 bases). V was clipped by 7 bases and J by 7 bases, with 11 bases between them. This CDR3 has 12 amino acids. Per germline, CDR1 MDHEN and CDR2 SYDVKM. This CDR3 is CASTEEGNIQYF. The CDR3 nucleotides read TGTGCCAGCACCGAGGAGGGGAACATTCAGTACTTC.

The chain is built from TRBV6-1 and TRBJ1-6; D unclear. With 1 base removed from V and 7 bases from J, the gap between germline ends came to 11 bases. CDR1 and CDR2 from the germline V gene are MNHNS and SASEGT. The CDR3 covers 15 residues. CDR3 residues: CASSEEIGGNSPLHF. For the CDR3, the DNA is TGTGCCAGCAGTGAAGAGATAGGAGGAAATTCACCCCTCCACTTT.

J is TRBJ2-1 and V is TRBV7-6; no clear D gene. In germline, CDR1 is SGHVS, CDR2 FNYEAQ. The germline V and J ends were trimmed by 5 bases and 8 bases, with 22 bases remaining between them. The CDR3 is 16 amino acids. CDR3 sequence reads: CASSQYTPQTAHEQFF. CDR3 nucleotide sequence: TGTGCCAGCAGCCAATATACCCCGCAGACTGCCCATGAGCAGTTCTTC.

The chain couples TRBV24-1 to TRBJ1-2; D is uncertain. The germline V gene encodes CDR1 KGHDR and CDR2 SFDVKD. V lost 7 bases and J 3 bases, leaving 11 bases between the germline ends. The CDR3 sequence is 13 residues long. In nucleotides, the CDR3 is TGTGCCACCAGCAATTCAGCGTACTATGGCTACACCTTC. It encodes CATSNSAYYGYTF.

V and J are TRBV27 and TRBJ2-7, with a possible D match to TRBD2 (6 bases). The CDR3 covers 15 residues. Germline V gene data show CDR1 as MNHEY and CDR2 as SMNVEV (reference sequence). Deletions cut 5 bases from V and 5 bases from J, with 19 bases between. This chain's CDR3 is CASSPTDYPRDEQYF. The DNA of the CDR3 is TGTGCCAGCAGTCCAACGGACTACCCCAGGGACGAGCAGTACTTC.

The CDR3 protein is CASLSVGISGNTIYF. CDR3 DNA: TGTGCCAGCCTTTCCGTTGGCATTTCTGGAAACACCATATATTTT. The J gene is TRBJ1-3, the V gene TRBV28; no clear D gene. The CDR3 loop spans 15 amino acids. Germline CDR1 MDHEN, CDR2 SYDVKM. V was trimmed by 8 bases and J by 1 base, leaving 15 bases between them.

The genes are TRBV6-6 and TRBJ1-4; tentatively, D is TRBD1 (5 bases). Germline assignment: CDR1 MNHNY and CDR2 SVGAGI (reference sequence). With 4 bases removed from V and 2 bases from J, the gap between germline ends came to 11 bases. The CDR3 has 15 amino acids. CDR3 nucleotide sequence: TGTGCCAGCAGTTCCAAGGGGAGGACTAATGAAAAACTGTTTTTT. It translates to CASSSKGRTNEKLFF.

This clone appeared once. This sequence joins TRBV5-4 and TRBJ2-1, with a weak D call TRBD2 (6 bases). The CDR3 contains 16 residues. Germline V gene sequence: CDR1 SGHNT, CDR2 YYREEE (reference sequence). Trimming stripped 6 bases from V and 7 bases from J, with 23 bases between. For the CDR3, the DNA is TGTGCCAGCATGACGTCCTCCGGGCAGGGAGGAAATGAGCAGTTCTTC. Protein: CASMTSSGQGGNEQFF.

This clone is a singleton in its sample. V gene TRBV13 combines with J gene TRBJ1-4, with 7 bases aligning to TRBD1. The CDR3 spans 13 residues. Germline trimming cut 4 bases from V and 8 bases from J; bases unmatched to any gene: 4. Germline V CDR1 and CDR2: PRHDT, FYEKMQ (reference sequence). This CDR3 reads CASSYQGVEKLFF. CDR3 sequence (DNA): TGTGCCAGCAGCTACCAGGGGGTCGAAAAACTGTTTTTT.

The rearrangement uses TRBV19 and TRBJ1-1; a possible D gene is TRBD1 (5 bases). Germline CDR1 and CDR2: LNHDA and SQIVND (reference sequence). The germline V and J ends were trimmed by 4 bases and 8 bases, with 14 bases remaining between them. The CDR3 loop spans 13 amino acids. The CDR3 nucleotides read TGTGCCAGTAGTAGCGGAAAGGGACTGGAAGCTTTCTTT. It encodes CASSSGKGLEAFF.